This T cell receptor beta chain originates from a study of shared clonotypes between healthy human individuals. Regarding the study as a whole: The researchers took only blood, and tissue repertoires probably look different. Across a handful of donors, naive CD4 shared around 5.4%, naive CD8 more than 3%, memory CD4 2% to 2.5%, memory CD8 0.4% to 0.5%.

The CDR3 runs 11 residues. Germline assignment: CDR1 ENHRY and CDR2 SYGVKD. V was pared by 6 bases and J by 15 bases, with 6 bases of the junction left unmatched. This clone was picked up a small number of times. Antigen specificity is unknown. The table came from immunoSEQ multiplex PCR; TCRdb's copy has only in-frame clones and leaves some out. Among approximately 2.3 million clones, approximately 95% were seen once, and the ten largest hold about 0.37%. The sample consisted of naive CD4+ T cells from PBMCs. Subset noted: CD45RA+ positively selected. This receptor was taken from a man aged 18 to 30 in good health. Some clones in this sample may be carry-over from other donors' samples. This chain connects TRBV10-3 to TRBJ2-2; 8 bases align to TRBD1. The CDR3 DNA reads TGTGCCATCAGCCCCGGACAGGGCTTGTTTTTT. Residues: CAISPGQGLFF.